This TCR beta chain is from a study of vaccination and CD4 T cells after COVID-19. Study at large: Spike peptides, overlapping and drawn from SARS-CoV-2, HCoV-NL63, HCoV-OC43 and HCoV-229E, were used to stimulate cells.

About this clonotype: Its antigen is unknown.

The assay that was used to sequence DNA from cultured CD4+ T cells was the Oncomine TCR Beta short-read assay. MiXCR was run by TCRdb on the PCR reads, yielding one entry per CDR3 protein. The sample has roughly 16,000 distinct CDR3 sequences, approximately 52% seen once. Noted treatment: roughly ten-day PBMC culture with coronavirus spike peptide pools or control peptides (ViraFEST assay). The CDR3 covers 15 residues. The junction had 9 bases not matched to a gene; V was cut back by 4 bases and J by 4 bases. Germline assignment: CDR1 DFQATT and CDR2 SNEGSKA (reference sequence). Input material: CD4+ T cells from blood, cultured in vitro. The chain combines TRBV20-1 with TRBJ1-1; TRBD1 agrees at 10 bases. The sequence derives from a human donor who had recovered from COVID-19. The CDR3 region has the DNA TGCAGTGCTAAAGCCGACAGGGGGCTGGCCACTGAAGCTTTCTTT. Its translation is CSAKADRGLATEAFF.